One and the same sample provided the 20 T cell receptor beta chains below, sequenced in a study of blood T cells in healthy people across ages. Combining a sample-barcoded 5' primer with a J-beta primer mix, a second PCR ran for 7 to 11 cycles. A single record per CDR3 protein comes from TCRdb applying MiXCR to the 5' RACE reads. The table has about 1 million distinct CDR3 sequences, 45% seen once. Sequences were obtained from blood. The receptors were gathered from a woman aged 55-70 years in good health.

For this clonotype: Mismatch with germline at one junction end may stem from a read error. This chain links TRBV6-1 with TRBJ1-6; maybe TRBD1 (5 bases). In germline, CDR1 is MNHNS, CDR2 SASEGT. There are 15 residues in the CDR3. CDR3 protein: CASSQARQYNSPLHF. The CDR3 coding sequence is TGTGCCAGCAGTCAAGCCAGACAGTATAATTCACCCCTCCACTTT.

Here the CDR3 reads CASSQLRHLSYGYTF. CDR3 nucleotides: TGCGCCAGCAGCCAATTGCGGCACCTCTCCTATGGCTACACCTTC. The genes are TRBV4-1 and TRBJ1-2; D uncertain. Trimming removed 2 bases from V and 4 bases from J, with 14 bases in between. This CDR3 is 15 amino acids long. Germline loops: CDR1 MGHRA, CDR2 YSYEKL.

J is TRBJ2-1 and V is TRBV7-9; 11 nucleotides line up with TRBD1. The CDR3 covers 18 residues. Germline trimming cut 10 bases from V and 0 bases from J; bases unmatched to any gene: 14. Germline CDR1 and CDR2: SEHNR and FQNEAQ (reference sequence). CDR3 protein: CATQRGQGGTFSYNEQFF. For the CDR3, the DNA is TGTGCCACTCAGAGGGGACAGGGGGGCACGTTCTCCTACAATGAGCAGTTCTTC. The variable domain in full, with the rest retrieved from reference TRBV7-9 and TRBJ2-1, is DTGVSQNPRHKITKRGQNVTFRCDPISEHNRLYWYRQTLGQGPEFLTYFQNEAQLEKSRLLSDRFSAERPKGSFSTLEIQRTEQGDSAMYLCATQRGQGGTFSYNEQFFGPGTRLTVL.

The chain employs TRBV11-2 and TRBJ2-5; D gene unclear. The CDR3 sequence is 16 residues long. Germline CDR1 and CDR2: SGHAT and FQNNGV. V gave up 8 bases and J gave up 11 bases, with 30 bases separating them. Here the CDR3 reads CASQTQALGFSNEQYF. In DNA form, the CDR3 reads TGTGCCAGCCAAACCCAGGCTCTGGGTTTTAGCAATGAGCAGTACTTC.

This chain joins TRBV7-8 and TRBJ2-7, with 10 bases identical to TRBD2. The CDR3 has 16 amino acids. Germline V gene data show CDR1 as SGHVS and CDR2 as FQNEAQ. V lost 5 bases to trimming and J lost 3 bases; unmatched junction nucleotides: 10. The CDR3 is CASSRSAGGPFYEQYF. CDR3 DNA: TGTGCCAGCAGCCGTTCAGCGGGAGGGCCGTTCTACGAGCAGTACTTC.

CDR3 coding DNA: TGCAGCGCCCTGGACAGGGGGTCCTATGGCTACACCTTC. Residues: CSALDRGSYGYTF. This chain connects TRBV29-1 to TRBJ1-2; 10 bases align to TRBD1. CDR3 length: 13 amino acids. V shed 7 bases and J 4 bases; nucleotides not matched to a gene: 6. Germline V gives CDR1 SQVTM, CDR2 ANQGSEA.

This chain connects TRBV7-9 to TRBJ2-7, with TRBD1 identical over 8 bases. The J call may be in error: the DNA end matches TRBJ2-4 better. The V gene's germline CDR1 is SEHNR and CDR2 FQNEAQ (reference sequence). The CDR3 has 15 residues. The CDR3 loop is CASSSRTGIKNIQYF. CDR3 DNA sequence: TGTGCCAGCAGCTCCAGGACAGGGATAAAAAACATTCAGTACTTC.

The genes are TRBV5-6 and TRBJ1-1; D is perhaps TRBD1 (6 bases). The V end lost 4 bases, the J end lost 6 bases, and 13 bases lay between the germline ends. Germline values: CDR1 SGHDT, CDR2 YYEEEE. The CDR3 runs to 13 residues. The CDR3: CASSTGTLAEAFF. Written as DNA, the CDR3 is TGTGCCAGCAGCACCGGGACACTAGCTGAAGCTTTCTTT.

This clonotype was counted a few times. The chain combines TRBV3-1 with TRBJ1-6; 7 positions agree with TRBD1. The CDR3 contains 17 residues. Germline CDR1 and CDR2: LGHDT and YNNKEL (reference sequence). V shed 3 bases, J shed 5 bases, and the junction held 10 bases outside the gene matches. The CDR3 nucleotides read TGTGCCAGCAGCCACCGTCGACAGGGTCTGAATAATTCACCCCTCCACTTT. This sequence encodes CASSHRRQGLNNSPLHF.

The chain links TRBV9 to TRBJ2-5; D is perhaps TRBD1 (8 bases). This CDR3 is built from 15 residues. Germline values: CDR1 SGDLS, CDR2 YYNGEE. Trimming removed 3 bases at V and 4 bases at J, with 16 bases between. CDR3 loop: CASSARTGTIETQYF. CDR3 nucleotide sequence: TGTGCCAGCAGCGCCCGGACAGGGACTATAGAGACCCAGTACTTC.

This clonotype showed up just a few times. Here the CDR3 reads CASSPPVLEQYF. Here the CDR3 DNA reads TGTGCCAGCAGTCCCCCCGTCTTGGAGCAGTACTTC. The V call is TRBV28, the J call TRBJ2-7; D gene unclear. Germline values: CDR1 MDHEN, CDR2 SYDVKM. Trimming shortened V by 5 bases and J by 7 bases, and 12 bases separated the two germline ends. The CDR3 is 12 amino acids.

This clonotype was observed a few times. The chain uses TRBV6-1 and TRBJ2-7; D is ambiguous. In germline, CDR1 is MNHNS, CDR2 SASEGT. Between the trimmed V and J ends, which lost 8 bases and 4 bases, there was a span of 12 bases. This CDR3 has 12 residues. The CDR3 here is CASESLIYEQYF. As DNA, the CDR3 is TGTGCCAGCGAGAGCCTCATTTACGAGCAGTACTTC.

Ten or more counts support this clonotype. This chain links TRBV7-2 with TRBJ2-7; D gene ambiguous. The CDR3 extends over 13 amino acids. Germline assignment: CDR1 SGHTA and CDR2 FQGNSA. V lost 4 bases and J 6 bases, leaving 13 bases between the germline ends. Here the CDR3 reads CASSSSPRCEQYF. The CDR3 DNA reads as TGTGCCAGCAGCTCAAGCCCTCGGTGCGAGCAGTACTTC. Full variable domain (rest looked up from reference TRBV7-2 and TRBJ2-7): GAGVSQSPSNKVTEKGKDVELRCDPISGHTALYWYRQSLGQGLEFLIYFQGNSAPDKSGLPSDRFSAERTGGSVSTLTIQRTQQEDSAVYLCASSSSPRCEQYFGPGTRLTVT.

The sample holds one count of this clonotype. The rearrangement uses TRBV9 and TRBJ2-7; possible D gene TRBD1, 6 bases. The closer fit of TRBJ2-5 to the DNA end suggests the J call may be wrong. Germline V gives CDR1 SGDLS, CDR2 YYNGEE. This CDR3 has 14 residues. The chain's CDR3 is CASSAWGQVETQYF. Written as DNA, the CDR3 is TGTGCCAGCAGCGCCTGGGGGCAGGTAGAGACCCAGTACTTC.

The count of this clonotype is one. The gene calls are TRBV2 and TRBJ2-1, with D tentatively TRBD1 (6 bases). The CDR3 loop spans 15 amino acids. V lost 7 bases, J lost 0 bases, and 13 bases lay in between. The germline V gene has CDR1 SNHLY and CDR2 FYNNEI. CDR3 loop: CASTERGSSYNEQFF. In DNA, the CDR3 is TGTGCCAGCACCGAGAGGGGGTCCTCCTACAATGAGCAGTTCTTC.

In nucleotides, the CDR3 is TGTGCCAGCAGTGGGGACAGGCCCCCTCACTACGAGCAGTACTTC. Encoded protein: CASSGDRPPHYEQYF. The chain joins TRBV28 to TRBJ2-7; 8 nucleotides line up with TRBD1. J was trimmed by 3 bases and V by 5 bases; bases with no gene match: 9. The germline V gene has CDR1 MDHEN and CDR2 SYDVKM. CDR3 length equals 15 residues.

The chain has TRBV3-1 and TRBJ2-1; 7 bases align to TRBD2. This CDR3 comprises 15 residues. Unmatched junction bases numbered 5, after V lost 2 bases and J lost 4 bases. CDR1 LGHDT and CDR2 YNNKEL come from the germline V gene (reference sequence). The CDR3 bases are TGTGCCAGCAGCCAAAGGACTAGTCGATACAATGAGCAGTTCTTC. It codes for CASSQRTSRYNEQFF.

The J gene is TRBJ2-4, the V gene TRBV20-1; no definite D call. The J call is uncertain, as TRBJ2-7 better fits the DNA end. Germline lookup yields CDR1 DFQATT and CDR2 SNEGSKA (reference sequence). This CDR3 contains 14 residues. CDR3 nucleotide sequence: TGCAGTGCTAGGGGGTACATAACTTCCTACGAGCAGTACTTC. It translates to CSARGYITSYEQYF.

This clonotype was observed a handful of times. The chain couples TRBV24-1 to TRBJ2-3; 8 positions match TRBD2. The germline gives CDR1 KGHDR, CDR2 SFDVKD. Losses at the gene ends were 3 bases for V and 5 bases for J; bases not matched to a gene: 6. The CDR3 extends over 15 amino acids. The CDR3, as DNA: TGTGCCACCAGTGATCAGCGGGAGTCGGGAGATACGCAGTATTTT. Residues: CATSDQRESGDTQYF.

At least ten counts were recorded for this clonotype. The genes are TRBV24-1 and TRBJ2-1, with a possible D match to TRBD2 (5 bases). Germline assignment: CDR1 KGHDR and CDR2 SFDVKD. The CDR3 runs 13 residues. Trimming shortened V by 5 bases and J by 4 bases, and 8 bases separated the two germline ends. CDR3 bases: TGTGCCACCAGTGGGCGGACTTACAATGAGCAGTTCTTC. Its translation is CATSGRTYNEQFF.